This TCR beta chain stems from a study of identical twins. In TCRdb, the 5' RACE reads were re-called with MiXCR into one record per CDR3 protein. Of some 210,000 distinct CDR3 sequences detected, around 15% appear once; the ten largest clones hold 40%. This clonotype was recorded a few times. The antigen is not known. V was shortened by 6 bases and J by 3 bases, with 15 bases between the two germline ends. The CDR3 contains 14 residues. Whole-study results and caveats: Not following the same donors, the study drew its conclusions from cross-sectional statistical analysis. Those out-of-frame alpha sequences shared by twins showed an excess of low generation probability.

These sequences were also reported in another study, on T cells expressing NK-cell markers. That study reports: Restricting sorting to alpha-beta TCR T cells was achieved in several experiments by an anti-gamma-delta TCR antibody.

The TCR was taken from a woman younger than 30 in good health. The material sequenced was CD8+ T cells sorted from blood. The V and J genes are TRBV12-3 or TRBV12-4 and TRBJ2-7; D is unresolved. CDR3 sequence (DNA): TGTGCCAGCAGCCCCCCCGTTAGAGTCTACGAGCAGTACTTC. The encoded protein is CASSPPVRVYEQYF.